The rows below give T cell receptor beta chains drawn from one sample of a study of vaccination and CD4 T cells after COVID-19. These receptors have no identified antigens. One entry per CDR3 protein results from TCRdb running MiXCR on the PCR reads. The repertoire includes some 5,000 distinct CDR3 sequences, roughly 64% of them detected once, and under 35% sits in the top ten. What was sequenced was CD4+ T cells from blood, cultured in vitro. The receptors here all came from a human donor in good health. CDR3s include the opening cysteine and the closing phenylalanine or tryptophan. A D gene is named only where the DNA matches it firmly. Rows give clone size only sometimes, using once, few, many, or a class for an expanded clone.

j_call clone_size d_call v_call cdr3_aa cdr3_nt
TRBJ1-1 NA NA TRBV11-2 CASSLNPGTEAFF TGTGCCAGCAGCTTAAATCCGGGCACTGAAGCTTTCTTT
TRBJ1-2 NA TRBD1 TRBV11-2 CASSLVTGNYGYTF TGTGCCAGCAGCTTAGTGACAGGGAACTATGGCTACACCTTC
TRBJ1-2 NA NA TRBV19 CASSIRGQNYGYTF TGTGCCAGTAGTATCCGTGGGCAGAACTATGGCTACACCTTC
TRBJ2-5 NA NA TRBV6-1 CASVNLGAQETQYF TGTGCCAGCGTCAACCTAGGGGCCCAAGAGACCCAGTACTTC
TRBJ1-2 few TRBD1 TRBV7-9 CASSLGGQGAVYGYTF TGTGCCAGCAGCTTAGGGGGACAGGGGGCTGTCTATGGCTACACCTTC
TRBJ1-6 NA NA TRBV7-2 CASSRDAYNSPLHF TGTGCCAGCAGCCGGGACGCCTATAATTCACCCCTCCACTTT
TRBJ2-6 NA NA TRBV6-5 CASSYSTLIHSSGANVLTF TGTGCCAGCAGTTACTCGACGCTAATACACTCCTCTGGGGCCAACGTCCTGACTTTC
TRBJ1-3 NA TRBD1 TRBV7-2 CASSLAAGGGNTIYF TGTGCCAGCAGCTTAGCAGCAGGGGGCGGAAACACCATATATTTT
TRBJ2-2 NA NA TRBV10-2 CASREDSYTGELFF TGCGCCAGCAGAGAGGACAGCTACACCGGGGAGCTGTTTTTT
TRBJ2-7 few NA TRBV7-2 CASSLGKASRLSGEQYF TGTGCCAGCAGCTTAGGAAAGGCTAGTCGACTTTCGGGGGAGCAGTACTTC
TRBJ2-4 NA NA TRBV5-4 CASSLVESGIQYF TGTGCCAGCAGCTTGGTAGAGTCGGGCATTCAGTACTTC
TRBJ2-5 NA TRBD2 TRBV7-9 CASSSGIGGAGETQYF TGTGCCAGCAGCTCAGGGATCGGGGGGGCCGGGGAGACCCAGTACTTC
TRBJ1-6 NA TRBD1 TRBV10-3 CAISAGGQAGYNSPLHF TGTGCCATCAGTGCGGGGGGACAGGCTGGATATAATTCACCCCTCCACTTT
TRBJ2-3 NA TRBD1 TRBV27 CASSQGRTGGTDTQYF TGTGCCAGCAGTCAGGGGAGGACAGGGGGCACAGATACGCAGTATTTT
TRBJ1-5 once TRBD1 TRBV20-1 CSGRGPKDQPQHF TGCAGTGGCAGGGGGCCGAAGGACCAGCCCCAGCATTTT
TRBJ2-1 few NA TRBV24-1 CATTGLLNEQFF TGTGCCACTACCGGACTATTGAATGAGCAGTTCTTC
TRBJ1-5 NA TRBD1 TRBV6-1 CASSPLQGVPRPQHF TGTGCCAGCAGCCCACTACAGGGGGTTCCGCGGCCCCAGCATTTT
TRBJ1-2 NA TRBD1 TRBV28 CASSQGQARGYTF TGTGCCAGCAGTCAAGGACAGGCTCGGGGCTACACCTTC
TRBJ2-6 NA NA TRBV27 CASSPSPLSNVLTF TGTGCCAGCAGCCCATCCCCCTTATCTAACGTCCTGACTTTC
TRBJ1-1 few TRBD1 TRBV18 CASSLKQGVDTEAFF TGTGCCAGCTCACTTAAACAGGGGGTTGACACTGAAGCTTTCTTT
TRBJ1-5 NA NA TRBV15 CATSSEVIDGGQPQHF TGTGCCACCAGCTCTGAGGTAATCGACGGAGGGCAGCCCCAGCATTTT
TRBJ1-1 NA NA TRBV2 CASRATSGGTEAFF TGTGCCAGCAGGGCTACGTCCGGGGGAACTGAAGCTTTCTTT